This T cell receptor (beta chain) was documented in a study of early T cells in non-severe SARS-CoV-2 infection. Study-level information: The study sequenced bulk RNA from unsorted whole blood, with chains unpaired. Overall study findings and caveats: VDJdb matching skewed toward anti-spike CD8 responses, missing private and CD4 specificities.

To note about this clonotype: The antigen is not known.

The CDR3 length is 13 residues. Germline CDR1 MNHNS, CDR2 SASEGT. Trimming removed 8 bases from V and 1 base from J, with 12 bases in between. Individual cDNA molecules were tagged with unique molecular identifiers. MiXCR, applied by TCRdb to the 5' RACE reads, yields one record per CDR3 protein. The data hold roughly 56,000 distinct CDR3 sequences, with over 7% observed a single time. This rearrangement joins TRBV6-1 to TRBJ2-7; D gene unclear. Sequencing was performed on whole blood. The sequence was obtained from an adult who was a healthcare worker with PCR-confirmed SARS-CoV-2 infection or an uninfected control (not recorded which). The CDR3 DNA reads as TGTGCCAGCGGTAGATCATCTTCCTACGAGCAGTACTTC. It yields the protein CASGRSSSYEQYF.